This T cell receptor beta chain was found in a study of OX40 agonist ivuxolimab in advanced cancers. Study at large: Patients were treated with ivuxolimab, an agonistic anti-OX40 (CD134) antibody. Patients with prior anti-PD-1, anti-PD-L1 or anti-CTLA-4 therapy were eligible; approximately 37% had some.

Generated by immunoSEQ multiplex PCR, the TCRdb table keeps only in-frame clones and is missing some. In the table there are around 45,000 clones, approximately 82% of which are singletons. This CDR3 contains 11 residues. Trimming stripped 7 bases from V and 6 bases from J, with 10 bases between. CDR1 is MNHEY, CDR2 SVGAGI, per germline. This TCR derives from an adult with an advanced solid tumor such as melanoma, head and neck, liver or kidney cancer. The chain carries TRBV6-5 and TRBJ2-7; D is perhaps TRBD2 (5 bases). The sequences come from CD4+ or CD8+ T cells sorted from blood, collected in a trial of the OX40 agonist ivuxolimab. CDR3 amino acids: CASTRGGEQYF. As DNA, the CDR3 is TGTGCCAGCACCCGGGGTGGCGAGCAGTACTTC.